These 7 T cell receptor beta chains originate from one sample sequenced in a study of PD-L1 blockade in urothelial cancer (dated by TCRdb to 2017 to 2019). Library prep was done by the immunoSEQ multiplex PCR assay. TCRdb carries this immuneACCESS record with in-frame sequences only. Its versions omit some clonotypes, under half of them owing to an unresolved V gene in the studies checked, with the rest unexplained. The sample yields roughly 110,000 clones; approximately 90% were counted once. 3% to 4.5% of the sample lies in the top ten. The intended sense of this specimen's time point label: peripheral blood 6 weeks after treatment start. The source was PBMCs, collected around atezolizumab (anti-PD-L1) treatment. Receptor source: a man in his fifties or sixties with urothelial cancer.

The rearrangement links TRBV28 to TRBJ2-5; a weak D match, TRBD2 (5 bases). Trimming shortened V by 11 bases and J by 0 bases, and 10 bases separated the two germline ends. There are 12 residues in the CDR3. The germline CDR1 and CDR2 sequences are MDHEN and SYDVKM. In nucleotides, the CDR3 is TGTGCCGTATCGGGGAACCAAGAGACCCAGTACTTC. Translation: CAVSGNQETQYF.

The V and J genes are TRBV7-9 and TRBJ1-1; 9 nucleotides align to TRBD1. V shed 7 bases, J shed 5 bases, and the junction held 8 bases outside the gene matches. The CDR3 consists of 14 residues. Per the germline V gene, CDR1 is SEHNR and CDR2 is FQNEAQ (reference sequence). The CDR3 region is CASTTGTGRTEAFF. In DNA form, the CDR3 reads TGTGCCAGCACAACCGGGACAGGGAGAACTGAAGCTTTCTTT. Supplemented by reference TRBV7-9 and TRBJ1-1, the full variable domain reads DTGVSQNPRHKITKRGQNVTFRCDPISEHNRLYWYRQTLGQGPEFLTYFQNEAQLEKSRLLSDRFSAERPKGSFSTLEIQRTEQGDSAMYLCASTTGTGRTEAFFGQGTRLTVV.

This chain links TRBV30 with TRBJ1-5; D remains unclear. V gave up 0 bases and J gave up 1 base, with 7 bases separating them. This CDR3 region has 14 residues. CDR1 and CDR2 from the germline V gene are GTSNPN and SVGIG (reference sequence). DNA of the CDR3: TGTGCCTGGAGTGTGTACTCGAGCAATCAGCCCCAGCATTTT. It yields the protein CAWSVYSSNQPQHF. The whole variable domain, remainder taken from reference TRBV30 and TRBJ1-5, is SQTIHQWPATLVQPVGSPLSLECTVEGTSNPNLYWYRQAAGRGLQLLFYSVGIGQISSEVPQNLSASRPQDRQFILSSKKLLLSDSGFYLCAWSVYSSNQPQHFGDGTRLSIL.

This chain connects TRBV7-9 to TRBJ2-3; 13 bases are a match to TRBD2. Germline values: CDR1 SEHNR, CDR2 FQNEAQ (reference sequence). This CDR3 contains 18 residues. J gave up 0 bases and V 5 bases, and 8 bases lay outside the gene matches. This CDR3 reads CASSPRLAGGPSTDTQYF. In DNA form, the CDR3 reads TGTGCCAGCAGCCCCCGACTAGCGGGGGGCCCTAGCACAGATACGCAGTATTTT.

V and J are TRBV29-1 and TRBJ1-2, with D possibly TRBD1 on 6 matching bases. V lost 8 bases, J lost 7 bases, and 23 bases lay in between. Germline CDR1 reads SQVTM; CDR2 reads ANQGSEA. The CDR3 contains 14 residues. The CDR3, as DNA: TGCAGCTTCTACCTGGGAGGGGGGATCGGTGGCTACACCTTC. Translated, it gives CSFYLGGGIGGYTF.

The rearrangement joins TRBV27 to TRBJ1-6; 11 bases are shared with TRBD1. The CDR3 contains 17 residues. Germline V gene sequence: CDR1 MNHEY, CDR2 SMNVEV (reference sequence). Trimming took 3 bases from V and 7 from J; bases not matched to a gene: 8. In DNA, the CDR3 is TGTGCCAGCAGTTTGGTTTTCGGGACAGGGGGGAATTCACCCCTCCACTTT. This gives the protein CASSLVFGTGGNSPLHF.

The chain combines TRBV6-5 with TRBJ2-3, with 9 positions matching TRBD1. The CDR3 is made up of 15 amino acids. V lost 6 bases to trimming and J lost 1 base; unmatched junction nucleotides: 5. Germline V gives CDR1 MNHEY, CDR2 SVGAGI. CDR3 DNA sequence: TGTGCCAGCAGACAGGGGGCGCGGGGCACAGATACGCAGTATTTT. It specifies CASRQGARGTDTQYF.